These T cell receptor beta chains were read from a single sample in a study of T cells after yellow fever vaccination. Each CDR3 protein is one row after TCRdb ran MiXCR on the 5' RACE reads. The table shows around 300,000 distinct CDR3 sequences, with over 4% occurring only once. The sequences come from PBMCs, collected 5 days after the yellow fever booster vaccination. These receptors were collected from a man aged 18 to 30 who received the YFV17D yellow fever vaccine. Each CDR3 is given with its conserved first and last residue. Each record gives: J gene, D gene, V gene, clone size, CDR3 protein, CDR3 DNA. A D gene is named only where the DNA matches it firmly. Expanded clones are given a class, and other clones once, few, many or no size at all.

TRBJ2-1 | NA | TRBV7-9 | NA | CASSREFF | TGTGCCAGCAGCAGGGAGTTCTTC
TRBJ2-3 | TRBD2 | TRBV4-1 | NA | CASSQLGLAGDTDTQYF | TGCGCCAGCAGCCAACTTGGACTAGCGGGGGACACAGATACGCAGTATTTT
TRBJ2-5 | NA | TRBV20-1 | many | CSARDGRDWRETQYF | TGCAGTGCTAGAGATGGAAGGGATTGGCGAGAGACCCAGTACTTC
TRBJ2-3 | TRBD2 | TRBV7-3 | few | CASSLAGGFADTQYF | TGTGCCAGCAGCTTAGCGGGGGGGTTCGCAGATACGCAGTATTTT
TRBJ2-2 | NA | TRBV7-2 | many | CASSLFPGTNTGELFF | TGTGCCAGCAGCTTATTTCCGGGGACGAACACCGGGGAGCTGTTTTTT
TRBJ2-7 | TRBD1 | TRBV29-1 | NA | CSTWDSYEQYF | TGCAGCACCTGGGACAGCTACGAGCAGTACTTC
TRBJ2-3 | NA | TRBV20-1 | many | CSAADPLTHTQYF | TGCAGTGCTGCCGACCCCCTTACGCATACGCAGTATTTT
TRBJ2-3 | NA | TRBV7-3 | few | CASRSGYADTQYF | TGTGCCAGCAGATCCGGGTACGCAGATACGCAGTATTTT
TRBJ1-2 | TRBD1 | TRBV6-2/TRBV6-3 | NA | CASSDREKYGYTF | TGTGCCAGCAGTGACAGGGAGAAGTATGGCTACACCTTC
TRBJ2-5 | NA | TRBV10-3 | few | CAISVQGETQYF | TGTGCCATCAGTGTCCAGGGTGAGACCCAGTACTTC
TRBJ2-3 | NA | TRBV19 | NA | CASTNRGASTDTQYF | TGTGCCAGTACCAATAGGGGGGCTAGCACAGATACGCAGTATTTT
TRBJ2-1 | TRBD2 | TRBV20-1 | many | CSASRGTSGGAAEQFF | TGCAGTGCTAGTCGGGGGACTAGCGGGGGGGCGGCTGAGCAGTTCTTC
TRBJ2-1 | TRBD2 | TRBV20-1 | many | CSARSPAGGIYEQFF | TGCAGTGCTAGATCCCCAGCGGGGGGGATCTATGAGCAGTTCTTC
TRBJ2-7 | TRBD1 | TRBV7-9 | NA | CASSSTGQGSPYEQYF | TGTGCCAGCAGCTCAACCGGACAGGGAAGTCCCTACGAGCAGTACTTC
TRBJ2-3 | NA | TRBV6-2/TRBV6-3 | many | CASSYRGPTQYF | TGTGCCAGCAGTTACAGGGGTCCAACGCAGTATTTT
TRBJ1-4 | NA | TRBV28 | NA | CASRQGLGNEKLFF | TGTGCCAGCAGGCAGGGCTTGGGTAATGAAAAACTGTTTTTT
TRBJ2-5 | NA | TRBV7-8 | NA | CASSPLVGSGETQYF | TGTGCCAGCAGCCCGCTCGTGGGCTCCGGGGAGACCCAGTACTTC
TRBJ1-6 | NA | TRBV29-1 | many | CSVGDASNSPLHF | TGCAGCGTAGGGGACGCAAGCAATTCACCCCTCCACTTT
TRBJ1-5 | NA | TRBV3-1 | few | CASSQTWESRGQPQHF | TGTGCCAGCAGCCAGACCTGGGAGTCACGAGGACAGCCCCAGCATTTT
TRBJ2-1 | TRBD2 | TRBV12-3/TRBV12-4 | few | CASSLAGGLINEQFF | TGTGCCAGCAGTCTAGCGGGGGGGCTCATAAATGAGCAGTTCTTC
TRBJ1-2 | NA | TRBV6-2/TRBV6-3 | NA | CASSSGSVSGYGYTF | TGTGCCAGCAGTAGTGGCTCTGTCAGCGGCTATGGCTACACCTTC
TRBJ1-4 | TRBD1 | TRBV10-1 | many | CASSGTADEKLFF | TGCGCCAGCTCCGGGACAGCGGATGAAAAACTGTTTTTT
TRBJ2-1 | NA | TRBV4-1 | NA | CASSHPGSGAPVKIF | TGCGCCAGCAGCCACCCGGGGTCGGGGGCACCGGTCAAGATCTTC
TRBJ1-1 | NA | TRBV2 | NA | CASRVEMRTEAFF | TGTGCCAGCAGGGTCGAAATGAGAACTGAAGCTTTCTTT
TRBJ2-3 | NA | TRBV27 | few | CASSLGGPPSTDTQYF | TGTGCCAGCAGTTTAGGGGGGCCCCCTAGCACAGATACGCAGTATTTT
TRBJ2-6 | TRBD1 | TRBV2 | few | CASSFPGQGLQGANVLTF | TGTGCCAGCAGCTTCCCGGGACAGGGACTTCAAGGGGCCAACGTCCTGACTTTC
TRBJ1-2 | NA | TRBV29-1 | many | CSARHSNYGYTF | TGCAGCGCGAGACACTCTAACTATGGCTACACCTTC
TRBJ1-4 | NA | TRBV20-1 | NA | CSVPASGEKGNEKLFF | TGCAGTGTTCCGGCGTCAGGGGAGAAAGGGAATGAAAAACTGTTTTTT
TRBJ2-5 | NA | TRBV27 | many | CASSHQVTGETQYF | TGTGCCAGCAGTCATCAGGTTACTGGGGAGACCCAGTACTTC
TRBJ2-5 | NA | TRBV6-2/TRBV6-3 | NA | CASSYYQRVSQETQYF | TGTGCCAGCAGTTACTACCAGCGGGTGAGCCAAGAGACCCAGTACTTC
TRBJ2-3 | NA | TRBV27 | NA | CASSLPRAGRTDTQYF | TGTGCCAGCAGTCTCCCTAGGGCGGGGAGAACAGATACGCAGTATTTT
TRBJ1-1 | NA | TRBV6-2/TRBV6-3 | few | CATNGQSNTEAFF | TGTGCCACGAACGGACAGTCGAACACTGAAGCTTTCTTT
TRBJ2-3 | NA | TRBV4-3 | few | CASSPRGAISTDTQYF | TGCGCCAGCAGCCCCCGGGGGGCGATCAGCACAGATACGCAGTATTTT
TRBJ1-2 | TRBD1 | TRBV12-3/TRBV12-4 | few | CASSLPDRGKKDGYTF | TGTGCCAGCAGTTTGCCTGACAGGGGGAAAAAAGATGGCTACACCTTC
TRBJ2-3 | TRBD2 | TRBV10-3 | many | CAISDPTSGGDTQYF | TGTGCCATCAGTGACCCGACTAGCGGGGGAGATACGCAGTATTTT
TRBJ2-2 | NA | TRBV5-1 | few | CASSLVPLENTGELFF | TGCGCCAGCAGCTTGGTCCCACTAGAGAACACCGGGGAGCTGTTTTTT
TRBJ2-7 | TRBD1 | TRBV7-3 | NA | CASSSYRGYEQYF | TGTGCCAGCAGCTCATACAGGGGTTACGAGCAGTACTTC
TRBJ2-6 | NA | TRBV7-9 | many | CASSLAAVGANVLTF | TGTGCCAGCAGCTTAGCCGCCGTGGGGGCCAACGTCCTGACTTTC
TRBJ2-1 | NA | TRBV5-1 | few | CASSLNRDLYNEQFF | TGCGCCAGCAGCTTAAACCGGGACTTGTACAATGAGCAGTTCTTC
TRBJ2-1 | NA | TRBV3-2 | once | CASSLRGGNNEQFF | TGTGCCAGCAGCCTCAGGGGGGGCAACAATGAGCAGTTCTTC